This TCR beta chain was observed in a study of T-cell reconstitution after alpha-beta-depleted transplantation in children. Germline V gene sequence: CDR1 SQVTM, CDR2 ANQGSEA. V gave up 5 bases and J gave up 2 bases, with 16 bases separating them. This CDR3 comprises 15 residues. This clonotype was seen a handful of times. During its preparation, the TCRbeta library received unique molecular identifiers. MiXCR was run by TCRdb on the PCR reads, yielding one entry per CDR3 protein. The sample shows about 350,000 distinct CDR3 sequences, 13% of them seen only once. The material was PBMCs, obtained from the stem cell graft. The chain has TRBV29-1 and TRBJ1-3; tentatively, D is TRBD1 (5 bases). This TCR was recovered from a human donor who donated a stem cell graft to a child with Fanconi anemia. The CDR3 protein is CSVLEGGDPGNTIYF. The CDR3 coding sequence is TGCAGCGTTCTAGAAGGTGGGGACCCTGGAAACACCATATATTTT.